One and the same sample provided the 31 T cell receptor beta chains below, sequenced in a study of blood T cell repertoires in COVID-19. Generated by immunoSEQ multiplex PCR, the TCRdb table keeps only in-frame clones and is missing some. This table has about 400,000 clones, about 89% appearing once. The sample comprised peripheral blood. These receptors were obtained from a man aged 40-49 years with acute or convalescent COVID-19.

This chain links TRBV11-3 with TRBJ1-1, with D unclear. The CDR3 runs to 13 residues. The ends were cut back, 0 bases at V and 1 base at J, with 3 bases in the middle. CDR1 and CDR2 from the germline V gene are SGHNT and YENEEA. The CDR3 DNA sequence: TGTGCCAGCAGCTTAGAACAGAACACTGAAGCTTTCTTT. Translation: CASSLEQNTEAFF.

This clone was detected only once. The chain uses TRBV27 and TRBJ1-6; D is perhaps TRBD1 (5 bases). Trimming stripped 3 bases from V and 2 bases from J, with 11 bases between. The CDR3 covers 16 residues. Germline assignment: CDR1 MNHEY and CDR2 SMNVEV (reference sequence). DNA for the CDR3: TGTGCCAGCAGTTTCGTGCCAGGGACCTATAATTCACCCCTCCACTTT. It codes for CASSFVPGTYNSPLHF.

The chain employs TRBV7-2 and TRBJ1-1; weak D call: TRBD1 (5 bases). Germline CDR1 is SGHTA and CDR2 is FQGNSA. CDR3 length: 14 amino acids. V was clipped by 1 base and J by 3 bases, with 9 bases between them. The DNA for the CDR3 is TGTGCCAGCAGCTTAGAAAGGGACTACACTGAAGCTTTCTTT. This gives the protein CASSLERDYTEAFF.

To note about this clone: Other DNA variants within this sample encode the same CDR3. The chain employs TRBV6-1 and TRBJ2-7, with 10 bases fitting TRBD2. The CDR3 totals 15 residues. V was clipped by 1 base and J by 3 bases; unmatched bases: 3. Per the germline V gene, CDR1 is MNHNS and CDR2 is SASEGT. The CDR3 is CASSEGLAGVYEQYF. The CDR3, as DNA: TGTGCCAGCAGTGAAGGGCTAGCGGGAGTCTACGAGCAGTACTTC.

This rearrangement joins TRBV6-2 or TRBV6-3 to TRBJ1-1, with D perhaps TRBD1 (5 bases). The CDR3 contains 14 residues. CDR1 and CDR2 from the germline V gene are MNHEY and SVGEGT. V was cut by 5 bases and J by 1 base, with 11 bases left in between. The CDR3 loop reads CASSPTGENTEAFF. In DNA form, the CDR3 reads TGTGCCAGCAGTCCGACGGGGGAGAACACTGAAGCTTTCTTT.

The CDR3 loop reads CASSAGGRGYTF. CDR3 coding DNA: TGTGCCAGCAGCGCAGGGGGCAGGGGCTACACCTTC. The chain combines TRBV27 with TRBJ1-2; 8 bases match TRBD1. The CDR3 has 12 amino acids. V trimming: 6 bases; J trimming: 8 bases; junction bases outside the gene matches: 5. Germline V CDR1 and CDR2: MNHEY, SMNVEV (reference sequence).

The chain carries TRBV24-1 and TRBJ2-1; D gene ambiguous. The CDR3 is 11 amino acids. The germline V and J ends were trimmed by 3 bases and 9 bases, with 5 bases remaining between them. CDR1 is KGHDR and CDR2 is SFDVKD in the germline V gene. The chain's CDR3 is CATSDLSEQFF. CDR3 nucleotide sequence: TGTGCCACCAGTGATCTCAGTGAGCAGTTCTTC.

The V gene is TRBV13, the J gene TRBJ2-1; D is perhaps TRBD1 (5 bases). Germline lookup yields CDR1 PRHDT and CDR2 FYEKMQ (reference sequence). The CDR3 runs to 12 residues. V lost 1 base and J lost 8, with 6 bases in between. The CDR3 region has the DNA TGTGCCAGCAGCTTAGAGGGGTATGAGCAGTTCTTC. Its protein product is CASSLEGYEQFF.

The rearrangement joins TRBV7-2 to TRBJ2-2; tentatively, D is TRBD1 (5 bases). CDR1 SGHTA and CDR2 FQGNSA come from the germline V gene. The CDR3 has 15 amino acids. V dropped 4 bases and J dropped 4 bases, with 13 bases sitting between them. The CDR3 bases are TGTGCCAGCAGCTCGTTAGGACACCCCACCGGGGAGCTGTTTTTT. It specifies CASSSLGHPTGELFF.

The chain has TRBV9 and TRBJ2-1, with TRBD2 matching 10 bases. This CDR3 region has 17 residues. CDR1 SGDLS and CDR2 YYNGEE come from the germline V gene. V lost 3 bases to trimming and J lost 0 bases; unmatched junction nucleotides: 6. The CDR3 sequence is CASSAGLARGSYNEQFF. The DNA of the CDR3 is TGTGCCAGCAGCGCGGGACTAGCGAGGGGCTCCTACAATGAGCAGTTCTTC.

The V gene is TRBV4-3, the J gene TRBJ2-1; 8 positions match TRBD2. The CDR3 covers 16 residues. J was trimmed by 4 bases and V by 4 bases; bases with no gene match: 9. Looked up from germline, CDR1 is LGHNA and CDR2 is YSLEER. The CDR3 bases are TGCGCCAGCAGCCGAAACTCCGGGGGGGAGTACAATGAGCAGTTCTTC. Protein sequence: CASSRNSGGEYNEQFF.

Written as DNA, the CDR3 is TGCGCCAGCAGCCAAGGACGTGCTCGGAGCCTCTTGAACACTGAAGCTTTCTTT. This codes for CASSQGRARSLLNTEAFF. The chain is built from TRBV4-1 and TRBJ1-1; D remains unclear. V was shortened by 1 base and J by 0 bases, with 18 bases between the two germline ends. The length of the CDR3 is 18 residues. Germline CDR1 is MGHRA and CDR2 is YSYEKL.

The genes are TRBV27 and TRBJ2-4; 8 bases map to TRBD2. The germline CDR1 and CDR2 sequences are MNHEY and SMNVEV (reference sequence). Trimming cost V 4 bases and J 1 base; bases outside gene matches: 12. CDR3 length equals 18 residues. The DNA of the CDR3 is TGTGCCAGCAGTTCCCCCGGCGAGAGCGGGAGTGCCAAAAACATTCAGTACTTC. It yields the protein CASSSPGESGSAKNIQYF.

This sequence joins TRBV3-1 (or the pseudogene TRBV3-2) and TRBJ2-3, with 9 bases aligning to TRBD1. With V trimmed by 4 bases and J by 3 bases, 11 bases remained unmatched. Germline CDR1 reads LGHDT; CDR2 reads YNNKEL (reference sequence). The CDR3 has 17 amino acids. The CDR3 loop reads CASSLPMGQGETDTQYF. The CDR3, as DNA: TGTGCCAGCAGCCTCCCTATGGGACAGGGAGAAACAGATACGCAGTATTTT.

CDR3 bases: TGTGCCAGCTCACCATCAGGGGGGTCAAATCAGCCCCAGCATTTT. Translation: CASSPSGGSNQPQHF. J is TRBJ1-5 and V is TRBV18; TRBD1 matches at 7 bases. Trimming took 2 bases from V and 4 from J; bases not matched to a gene: 5. Germline CDR1 KGHSH, CDR2 LQKENI. This CDR3 has 15 amino acids. The complete variable domain, with remaining parts taken from reference TRBV18 and TRBJ1-5, reads NAGVMQNPRHLVRRRGQEARLRCSPMKGHSHVYWYRQLPEEGLKFMVYLQKENIIDESGMPKERFSAEFPKEGPSILRIQQVVRGDSAAYFCASSPSGGSNQPQHFGDGTRLSIL.

The genes are TRBV7-8 and TRBJ2-1; D perhaps matches TRBD2 (6 bases). CDR1 is SGHVS and CDR2 is FQNEAQ in the germline V gene. V lost 5 bases to trimming and J lost 6 bases, with 14 bases between them. The CDR3 covers 14 residues. This CDR3 is CASSRGRTTNEQFF. In DNA, the CDR3 is TGTGCCAGCAGCCGAGGCAGGACTACCAATGAGCAGTTCTTC.

The J gene is TRBJ1-5, the V gene TRBV6-5; a weak D match, TRBD1 (6 bases). Trimming shortened V by 4 bases and J by 3 bases, and 13 bases separated the two germline ends. This CDR3 is built from 15 residues. Germline lookup yields CDR1 MNHEY and CDR2 SVGAGI. The CDR3 is CASSLQGPINQPQHF. Written as DNA, the CDR3 is TGTGCCAGCAGTTTACAGGGCCCTATCAATCAGCCCCAGCATTTT.

The chain joins TRBV27 to TRBJ1-2; no clear D gene. Trimming removed 6 bases from V and 0 bases from J, with 8 bases in between. The CDR3 sequence is 13 residues long. Germline values: CDR1 MNHEY, CDR2 SMNVEV (reference sequence). CDR3 residues: CASRTTANYGYTF. CDR3 coding DNA: TGTGCCAGCAGGACGACTGCTAACTATGGCTACACCTTC.

This chain connects TRBV2 to TRBJ2-5, with 7 positions matching TRBD2. The CDR3 covers 12 residues. The germline CDR1 and CDR2 sequences are SNHLY and FYNNEI. V shed 6 bases and J 4 bases; nucleotides not matched to a gene: 2. The CDR3 DNA follows: TGTGCCAGCAGGCCGGGGGGAGAGACCCAGTACTTC. Translated, it gives CASRPGGETQYF. The full variable domain, with the rest looked up from reference TRBV2 and TRBJ2-5, is EPEVTQTPSHQVTQMGQEVILRCVPISNHLYFYWYRQILGQKVEFLVSFYNNEISEKSEIFDDQFSVERPDGSNFTLKIRSTKLEDSAMYFCASRPGGETQYFGPGTRLLVL.

The chain couples TRBV6-5 to TRBJ2-7; TRBD1 agrees at 7 bases. Trimming took 6 bases from V and 5 from J; bases not matched to a gene: 13. Per germline, CDR1 MNHEY and CDR2 SVGAGI. This CDR3 region has 15 residues. The chain's CDR3 is CASSQTGHGPNEQYF. Here the CDR3 DNA reads TGTGCCAGCAGCCAGACAGGGCATGGCCCCAACGAGCAGTACTTC.

In its sample, this clone was seen once. V gene TRBV5-5 combines with J gene TRBJ2-1; weak D call: TRBD2 (6 bases). CDR1 is SGHKS and CDR2 is YYEKEE in the germline V gene (reference sequence). The CDR3 extends over 16 amino acids. V shed 4 bases and J shed 2 bases, with 16 bases lying between them. In DNA form, the CDR3 reads TGTGCCAGCAGCCCGCGGGCTAGCGTTACCTACAATGAGCAGTTCTTC. It specifies CASSPRASVTYNEQFF. The entire variable domain, with the rest obtained from reference TRBV5-5 and TRBJ2-1, is as follows: DAGVTQSPTHLIKTRGQQVTLRCSPISGHKSVSWYQQVLGQGPQFIFQYYEKEERGRGNFPDRFSARQFPNYSSELNVNALLLGDSALYLCASSPRASVTYNEQFFGPGTRLTVL.

The V call is TRBV10-3, the J call TRBJ2-1; TRBD1 matches at 11 bases. This CDR3 has 17 residues. The germline V gene encodes CDR1 ENHRY and CDR2 SYGVKD. V dropped 2 bases and J dropped 1; count of bases not matched to a gene: 4. The CDR3 DNA sequence: TGTGCCATCAGTGAGCCGGACAGGGGGCGATCCTACAATGAGCAGTTCTTC. Protein product: CAISEPDRGRSYNEQFF.

J is TRBJ2-7 and V is TRBV27; the D gene is possibly TRBD1 (6 bases). The CDR3 covers 14 residues. V gave up 5 bases and J gave up 2 bases, with 13 bases separating them. Germline V gene data show CDR1 as MNHEY and CDR2 as SMNVEV (reference sequence). The CDR3 DNA follows: TGTGCCAGCAGTATAGGGCAGGGGCCCTACGAGCAGTACTTC. Translated: CASSIGQGPYEQYF.

The chain has TRBV30 and TRBJ2-2, with 7 bases lining up with TRBD1. The CDR3 runs 14 residues. The ends lost 0 bases at V and 5 bases at J; junction bases unmatched: 3. Germline assignment: CDR1 GTSNPN and CDR2 SVGIG (reference sequence). The CDR3 sequence: CAWSVGTVTGELFF. The DNA of the CDR3 is TGTGCCTGGAGTGTCGGGACAGTGACCGGGGAGCTGTTTTTT.

This clone came up once. The V and J genes are TRBV4-3 and TRBJ1-1; 7 nucleotides align to TRBD1. This CDR3 has 15 amino acids. Trimming removed 1 base from V and 0 bases from J; junction bases left unmatched: 2. Per the germline V gene, CDR1 is LGHNA and CDR2 is YSLEER. In DNA, the CDR3 is TGCGCCAGCAGCCAAGGGACAGGCCTGAACACTGAAGCTTTCTTT. Translation gives CASSQGTGLNTEAFF.

The V and J genes are TRBV6-2 or TRBV6-3 and TRBJ1-3; D is unresolved. The CDR3 loop spans 17 amino acids. Trimming took 2 bases from V and 3 from J, leaving 17 bases between them. Germline V CDR1 and CDR2: MNHEY, SVGEGT. The CDR3 here is CASSYPTGRLIGNTIYF. As DNA, the CDR3 is TGTGCCAGCAGTTACCCAACCGGGAGGCTCATTGGAAACACCATATATTTT.

The chain is built from TRBV4-2 and TRBJ2-7; TRBD1 is a possible D gene (5 bases). CDR1 and CDR2 from the germline V gene are LGHNA and YNFKEQ. The CDR3 totals 15 residues. V lost 3 bases and J lost 7, with 19 bases in between. The CDR3 DNA reads as TGTGCCAGCAGCCATCGTCTTGGGGCGTCTGGTGAGCAGTACTTC. Protein: CASSHRLGASGEQYF.

The chain has TRBV5-1 and TRBJ2-2, with 9 bases that match TRBD2. Per germline, CDR1 SGHRS and CDR2 YFSETQ. This CDR3 is 17 amino acids long. With V trimmed by 0 bases and J by 4 bases, 7 bases remained unmatched. CDR3 in amino acids: CASSLVVAGVGTGELFF. CDR3 coding DNA: TGCGCCAGCAGCTTGGTTGTAGCGGGAGTAGGCACCGGGGAGCTGTTTTTT.

Concerning this clone: A read error may produce the germline difference seen at one junction end. The chain recombines TRBV9 with TRBJ2-1; possibly TRBD2 for D (5 bases). The CDR3 contains 13 residues. Germline CDR1 is SGDLS and CDR2 is YYNGEE. CDR3 nucleotides: TGTGCCAGCAGCGATATTGACTACTATGAGCAGTTCTTC. Translating it yields CASSDIDYYEQFF.

The CDR3 protein is CASSLEGGGPQETQYF. CDR3 sequence (DNA): TGTGCCAGCAGCTTAGAAGGCGGGGGGCCGCAAGAGACCCAGTACTTC. The V call is TRBV7-8, the J call TRBJ2-5; 8 nucleotides match TRBD2. This CDR3 is built from 16 residues. Germline CDR1 and CDR2: SGHVS and FQNEAQ. After removal of 1 base from V and 2 bases from J, the junction contained 6 bases not matched to a gene.

The genes are TRBV6-1 and TRBJ2-7; a weak D match, TRBD1 (5 bases). Germline lookup yields CDR1 MNHNS and CDR2 SASEGT. The CDR3 is 14 residues long. The V end was cut by 2 bases, the J end by 3 bases, with 11 bases between. In DNA, the CDR3 is TGTGCCAGCAGTGAACGATACAGGAGCTACGAGCAGTACTTC. Protein: CASSERYRSYEQYF.